These 24 T cell receptor beta chains were all obtained from the same sample, sequenced in a study of identical twins. A single record per CDR3 protein comes from TCRdb applying MiXCR to the 5' RACE reads. The sample includes about 480,000 distinct CDR3 sequences, approximately 15% of them seen just once. These same data were also listed under a study on yellow fever vaccine responses in identical twins.

Sequencing used CD4+ T cells sorted from blood. The receptors were sampled from a woman aged 18 to 35 in good health.

The V and J genes are TRBV11-3 and TRBJ2-2; 12 bases match TRBD2. Germline trimming cut 5 bases from V and 3 bases from J; bases unmatched to any gene: 4. The CDR3 extends over 16 amino acids. The germline V gene has CDR1 SGHNT and CDR2 YENEEA. The CDR3 nucleotides read TGTGCCAGCAGCCCCGGACTAGCGGGGCACACCGGGGAGCTGTTTTTT. Amino acid sequence: CASSPGLAGHTGELFF.

This clonotype was detected a few times. This sequence joins TRBV6-1 and TRBJ2-1; 14 bases agree with TRBD2. CDR1 MNHNS and CDR2 SASEGT come from the germline V gene. CDR3 length: 15 residues. Losses at the gene ends were 6 bases for V and 8 bases for J; bases not matched to a gene: 6. DNA for the CDR3: TGTGCCAGCAGAGGACTAGCGGGGGGCGGATATGAGCAGTTCTTC. Protein sequence: CASRGLAGGGYEQFF.

V is TRBV28 and J is TRBJ2-1; 13 bases agree with TRBD2. The length of the CDR3 is 15 residues. V trimming: 4 bases; J trimming: 8 bases; junction bases outside the gene matches: 5. The germline V gene has CDR1 MDHEN and CDR2 SYDVKM. The CDR3 bases are TGTGCCAGCAGTTCCCCGGGACTAGCGGGATATGAGCAGTTCTTC. Translated, it gives CASSSPGLAGYEQFF.

This clonotype occurred a few times. The rearrangement links TRBV11-2 to TRBJ2-5, with D possibly TRBD2 on 7 matching bases. The V end was cut by 3 bases, the J end by 3 bases, with 11 bases between. Germline CDR1 reads SGHAT; CDR2 reads FQNNGV. This CDR3 is 14 amino acids long. For the CDR3, the DNA is TGTGCCAGCAGCTTGACGGGGGGCGAAGAGACCCAGTACTTC. This codes for CASSLTGGEETQYF.

This clonotype was detected ten times or more. The rearrangement links TRBV6-5 to TRBJ1-1; D may be TRBD1 (5 bases). In germline, CDR1 is MNHEY, CDR2 SVGAGI. The CDR3 totals 12 residues. Trimming pared 5 bases from V and 2 bases from J, leaving 6 bases between. The CDR3 coding sequence is TGTGCCAGCAGTCGGGACAACACTGAAGCTTTCTTT. Encoded protein: CASSRDNTEAFF.

In this sample, this clonotype turned up many times. This sequence joins TRBV5-1 and TRBJ1-3; tentatively, D is TRBD1 (5 bases). Germline V gene sequence: CDR1 SGHRS, CDR2 YFSETQ. This CDR3 has 17 residues. Trimming took off 7 bases at V and 0 bases at J, with 20 bases between the two ends. The CDR3 bases are TGCGCCAGCTCCTTTGAGGGACGGAGAAACTCTGGAAACACCATATATTTT. Translating gives CASSFEGRRNSGNTIYF.

The rearrangement joins TRBV7-2 to TRBJ1-2; 7 bases align to TRBD1. The CDR3 consists of 14 residues. Unmatched junction bases numbered 6, after V lost 1 base and J lost 7 bases. Germline CDR1 SGHTA, CDR2 FQGNSA. CDR3 residues: CASSLDRGLGGYTF. CDR3 nucleotide sequence: TGTGCCAGCAGCTTAGATAGGGGGCTCGGTGGCTACACCTTC. The full variable domain, its missing parts supplied by reference TRBV7-2 and TRBJ1-2, is GAGVSQSPSNKVTEKGKDVELRCDPISGHTALYWYRQSLGQGLEFLIYFQGNSAPDKSGLPSDRFSAERTGGSVSTLTIQRTQQEDSAVYLCASSLDRGLGGYTFGSGTRLTVV.

This clonotype was counted between two and nine times. The V and J genes are TRBV27 and TRBJ2-1; D remains unclear. Looked up from germline, CDR1 is MNHEY and CDR2 is SMNVEV (reference sequence). With 0 bases removed from V and 4 bases from J, the gap between germline ends came to 16 bases. The CDR3 spans 17 residues. The CDR3 DNA reads as TGTGCCAGCAGTTTATCGCTCAAGCATGGACGTTACAATGAGCAGTTCTTC. Translating it yields CASSLSLKHGRYNEQFF.

This clonotype was recorded at least ten times. The chain carries TRBV15 and TRBJ1-4, with D perhaps TRBD1 (5 bases). The germline V gene has CDR1 LNHNV and CDR2 YYDKDF (reference sequence). The V and J ends lost 2 bases and 7 bases respectively, with 17 bases between them. The CDR3 has 16 residues. CDR3 DNA: TGTGCCACCAGCAGATCCCGCCCGGGACTAAGTGAAAAACTGTTTTTT. Translation gives CATSRSRPGLSEKLFF.

There are a few counts of this clonotype. This rearrangement joins TRBV12-3 or TRBV12-4 to TRBJ1-2, with 7 bases identical to TRBD1. Trimming took 3 bases from V and 6 from J; bases not matched to a gene: 7. The CDR3 consists of 14 residues. CDR3 loop: CASSFQWDSHGYTF. The CDR3 coding sequence is TGTGCCAGCAGTTTCCAATGGGACAGCCATGGCTACACCTTC.

There are a few counts of this clonotype. The chain couples TRBV5-4 to TRBJ2-5; D possibly corresponds to TRBD1 (6 bases). Germline lookup yields CDR1 SGHNT and CDR2 YYREEE (reference sequence). Trimming pared 1 base from V and 2 bases from J, leaving 12 bases between. CDR3 length: 15 residues. The CDR3 loop is CASSLRMTGQETQYF. The CDR3 nucleotides are TGTGCCAGCAGCTTGAGAATGACAGGACAAGAGACCCAGTACTTC.

The DNA of the CDR3 is TGCAGTGCTAGGGTGAGGCGGGAGGGCCTAATGCGTCAAGAGACCCAGTACTTC. Translating gives CSARVRREGLMRQETQYF. This chain uses TRBV20-1 with TRBJ2-5, with TRBD2 matching over 9 bases. Germline V lookup: CDR1 DFQATT, CDR2 SNEGSKA (reference sequence). V trimming: 3 bases; J trimming: 2 bases; junction bases outside the gene matches: 16. This CDR3 has 18 amino acids.

The chain combines TRBV3-1 with TRBJ2-7; D may correspond to TRBD1 or TRBD2 (5 bases each). CDR3 length: 12 amino acids. V shed 5 bases and J shed 6 bases, with 11 bases lying between them. Germline CDR1 and CDR2: LGHDT and YNNKEL (reference sequence). The CDR3 loop reads CASSNLGVEQYF. In DNA, the CDR3 is TGTGCCAGCAGCAACCTGGGGGTCGAGCAGTACTTC.

V is TRBV5-1 and J is TRBJ2-2, with D tentatively TRBD1 (6 bases). V shed 0 bases and J shed 5 bases, with 14 bases lying between them. Germline CDR1 SGHRS, CDR2 YFSETQ. The CDR3 runs 16 residues. DNA of the CDR3: TGCGCCAGCAGCTTGGAAGGGGGATTGGGAACCGGGGAGCTGTTTTTT. Translated, it gives CASSLEGGLGTGELFF. Full variable domain (remainder filled in from reference TRBV5-1 and TRBJ2-2): KAGVTQTPRYLIKTRGQQVTLSCSPISGHRSVSWYQQTPGQGLQFLFEYFSETQRNKGNFPGRFSGRQFSNSRSEMNVSTLELGDSALYLCASSLEGGLGTGELFFGEGSRLTVL.

The chain employs TRBV5-1 and TRBJ2-3; possible D gene TRBD2, 5 bases. CDR1 and CDR2 from the germline V gene are SGHRS and YFSETQ. The CDR3 sequence is 14 residues long. Trimming cost V 2 bases and J 2 bases, with 9 bases left between them. The CDR3 nucleotides are TGCGCCAGCAGCTTTACTAGTCCCACAGATACGCAGTATTTT. Its translation: CASSFTSPTDTQYF.

This clonotype was picked up a small number of times. The chain recombines TRBV7-2 with TRBJ2-7; the D call may be TRBD1 or TRBD2 (5 bases each). In germline, CDR1 is SGHTA, CDR2 FQGNSA. V lost 5 bases and J 0 bases, leaving 38 bases between the germline ends. The CDR3 is made up of 23 amino acids. The CDR3 sequence is CASSATTAHRTRLTSAGSYEQYF. The CDR3 DNA is TGTGCCAGCAGCGCCACGACCGCACACCGGACACGTTTAACTTCCGCGGGCTCCTACGAGCAGTACTTC.

This rearrangement joins TRBV11-2 to TRBJ2-7, with 13 bases matching TRBD2. Germline CDR1 reads SGHAT; CDR2 reads FQNNGV. This CDR3 has 18 residues. The V gene end was trimmed by 5 bases and the J gene end by 0 bases; junction bases not matched to a gene: 10. CDR3 nucleotides: TGTGCCAGCAGCCCGCGGACTAGCGGGGGCCTCAGCTCCTACGAGCAGTACTTC. Encoded protein: CASSPRTSGGLSSYEQYF.

The chain couples TRBV3-1 to TRBJ2-5; 12 bases line up with TRBD2. CDR1 is LGHDT and CDR2 is YNNKEL in the germline V gene (reference sequence). With V trimmed by 2 bases and J by 5 bases, 6 bases remained unmatched. The CDR3 is 16 residues long. CDR3 coding DNA: TGTGCCAGCAGCCAAAGGACTAGCGGGGCCCGGGAGACCCAGTACTTC. It yields the protein CASSQRTSGARETQYF.

This chain connects TRBV2 to TRBJ2-5; TRBD2 agrees at 16 bases. Looked up from germline, CDR1 is SNHLY and CDR2 is FYNNEI. The J segment lost 13 bases and the V segment lost 4 bases, leaving 15 bases of the junction unmatched. This CDR3 has 17 amino acids. The CDR3 reads CASSASGLAGGGKSPYF. CDR3 in DNA: TGTGCCAGCAGTGCTTCGGGACTAGCGGGAGGGGGCAAGAGCCCGTACTTC.

The V and J genes are TRBV6-1 and TRBJ2-1; either TRBD1 or TRBD2 may fit D (6 bases each). The CDR3 runs 15 residues. Germline V gene data show CDR1 as MNHNS and CDR2 as SASEGT. Trimming removed 6 bases at V and 7 bases at J, with 19 bases between. The CDR3 nucleotides read TGTGCCAGCAGCCCCGGGGGCCCCTTGGGGAATGAGCAGTTCTTC. It encodes CASSPGGPLGNEQFF.

This clonotype was seen only a few times. CDR3 protein: CASSFVSLNTGELFF. The DNA of the CDR3 is TGTGCCAGCAGTTTCGTCAGTCTAAACACCGGGGAGCTGTTTTTT. The chain employs TRBV12-3 or TRBV12-4 and TRBJ2-2; no reliable D call. CDR3 length: 15 residues. The ends were cut back, 3 bases at V and 2 bases at J, with 10 bases in the middle.

The rearrangement joins TRBV7-9 to TRBJ2-7, with D possibly being TRBD1 (6 bases). Germline V gene data show CDR1 as SEHNR and CDR2 as FQNEAQ (reference sequence). Trimming took 7 bases from V and 1 from J, leaving 17 bases between them. The CDR3 has 15 amino acids. In nucleotides, the CDR3 is TGTGCCAGCAACCAACAGGGTTCCGCTTCCTACGAGCAGTACTTC. This translates into CASNQQGSASYEQYF. The full variable domain, rest sourced from reference TRBV7-9 and TRBJ2-7, is DTGVSQNPRHKITKRGQNVTFRCDPISEHNRLYWYRQTLGQGPEFLTYFQNEAQLEKSRLLSDRFSAERPKGSFSTLEIQRTEQGDSAMYLCASNQQGSASYEQYFGPGTRLTVT.

The chain uses TRBV24-1 and TRBJ1-1, with TRBD1 matching over 7 bases. The germline CDR1 and CDR2 sequences are KGHDR and SFDVKD. Unmatched junction bases numbered 6, after V lost 5 bases and J lost 1 base. This CDR3 contains 15 residues. The CDR3 region has the DNA TGTGCCACCAGTGCTAAACAGGGGAAGAACACTGAAGCTTTCTTT. Amino acid sequence: CATSAKQGKNTEAFF.

This clonotype was observed a handful of times. The chain couples TRBV7-2 to TRBJ2-7; TRBD1 aligns across 9 bases. The CDR3 is made up of 15 amino acids. CDR1 is SGHTA and CDR2 is FQGNSA in the germline V gene. After removal of 5 bases from V and 0 bases from J, the junction contained 5 bases not matched to a gene. This chain's CDR3 is CASSLGTGNSYEQYF. Here the CDR3 DNA reads TGTGCCAGCAGCCTTGGGACAGGGAACTCCTACGAGCAGTACTTC.